A single T cell receptor beta chain is shown here with its context. The data were obtained in a study of blood T cell repertoires in COVID-19. Across the whole study: Both acute and convalescent COVID-19 samples were obtained from the United States, Italy and Spain. PBMCs, B-cell-depleted T cells, or T cells were the source of the cDNA or gDNA that made up the material.

This CDR3 has 15 amino acids. Germline CDR1 reads SGHRS; CDR2 reads YFSETQ. V shed 1 base, J shed 5 bases, and the junction held 6 bases outside the gene matches. Methods used by the authors: How many nucleated cells were present was estimated from reference gene primer amplification. The repertoire was sequenced with immunoSEQ multiplex PCR; TCRdb's copy has only in-frame clones and lacks some. That table furnishes V, J and clone size, whereas the DNA furnished D and trimming. The sample comprises approximately 180,000 clones, about four fifths of which are singletons, and roughly 9.1% rests with the top ten.

Sequencing was carried out using peripheral blood. This receptor was obtained from a woman between 65 and 79 years old with acute or convalescent COVID-19. The chain is built from TRBV5-1 and TRBJ2-5, with TRBD1 matching 9 bases. For the CDR3, the DNA is TGCGCCAGCAGCTTGCAGACAGGGGGTACGGAGACCCAGTACTTC. This translates into CASSLQTGGTETQYF.